This T cell receptor (beta chain) was found in a study of CD8 T cells in ankylosing spondylitis. Points from the study as a whole: Ankylosing spondylitis blood appeared to carry a characteristic TCR beta motif of eight or nine highly homologous variants. Clones linked to disease were reported to show significant enrichment in matched ankylosing spondylitis synovial fluid.

This CDR3 contains 14 residues. Germline-derived CDR1 and CDR2 are SGHRS and YFSETQ. Trimming left V 3 bases short and J 4 bases short, with 13 bases between. Via MiXCR, TCRdb re-called the 5' RACE reads, giving one row per CDR3 protein. The data contain around 770,000 distinct CDR3 sequences, about 12% of them seen just once; the ten biggest clones take up roughly 0.51%. A remark on this clonotype: Its antigen is as yet unknown.

The specimen sequenced was blood, either unsorted or a sorted T cell fraction (not recorded which). The chain employs TRBV5-1 and TRBJ1-1; D uncertain. The clonotype was recovered from a male donor with ankylosing spondylitis. CDR3 in amino acids: CASSSDPLLTEAFF. CDR3 nucleotide sequence: TGCGCCAGCAGCTCGGACCCACTTCTCACTGAAGCTTTCTTT. The full variable domain, rest sourced from reference TRBV5-1 and TRBJ1-1, is KAGVTQTPRYLIKTRGQQVTLSCSPISGHRSVSWYQQTPGQGLQFLFEYFSETQRNKGNFPGRFSGRQFSNSRSEMNVSTLELGDSALYLCASSSDPLLTEAFFGQGTRLTVV.